This T cell receptor (beta chain) was sequenced during a study of cytomegalovirus exposure and HLA in healthy donors. Looking at the study overall: In a later analysis, it was reported that the roughly 120 validation repertoires had been produced on the same platform as the 500 to 850 repertoires belonging to the first cohort.

The CDR3 contains 14 residues. Germline V gene lookup returns CDR1 SGHRS and CDR2 YFSETQ. J gave up 4 bases and V 5 bases, and 7 bases lay outside the gene matches. The table came from immunoSEQ multiplex PCR; TCRdb's copy has only in-frame clones and leaves some out. Found here are over 200,000 clones, about nine tenths of them singletons; the top ten hold roughly 2%. This clone was picked up a small number of times. The antigen is not known. Study-level findings and limits: In vitro checks showed that a few CMV-associated chains really do target CMV antigens. The study flagged about 150 TCR beta chains as cytomegalovirus-associated.

Material: PBMCs. The origin of this receptor is a young woman in good health and CMV-seropositive. V is TRBV5-1 and J is TRBJ1-1; 8 nucleotides match TRBD1. This CDR3 reads CASSTDRVGTEAFF. DNA for the CDR3: TGCGCCAGCAGTACGGACAGGGTAGGCACTGAAGCTTTCTTT. Full variable domain (missing parts from reference TRBV5-1 and TRBJ1-1): KAGVTQTPRYLIKTRGQQVTLSCSPISGHRSVSWYQQTPGQGLQFLFEYFSETQRNKGNFPGRFSGRQFSNSRSEMNVSTLELGDSALYLCASSTDRVGTEAFFGQGTRLTVV.